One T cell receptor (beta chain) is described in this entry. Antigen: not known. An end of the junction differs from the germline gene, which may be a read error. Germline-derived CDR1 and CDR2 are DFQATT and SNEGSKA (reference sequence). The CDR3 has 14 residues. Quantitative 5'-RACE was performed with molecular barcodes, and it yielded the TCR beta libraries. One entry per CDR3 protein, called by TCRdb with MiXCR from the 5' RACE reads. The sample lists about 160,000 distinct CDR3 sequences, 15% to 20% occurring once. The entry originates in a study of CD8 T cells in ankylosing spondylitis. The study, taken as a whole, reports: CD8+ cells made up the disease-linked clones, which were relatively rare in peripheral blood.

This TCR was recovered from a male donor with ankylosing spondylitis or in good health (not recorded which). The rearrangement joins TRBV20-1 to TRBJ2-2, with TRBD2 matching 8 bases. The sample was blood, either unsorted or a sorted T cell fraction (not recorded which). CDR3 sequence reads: CSAPKAGATAELFF. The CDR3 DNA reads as TGCAGTGCGCCCAAAGCGGGAGCCACCGCGGAGCTGTTTTTT.